Each of the 19 T cell receptor beta chains below was sequenced from the same sample in a study of cytomegalovirus exposure and HLA in healthy donors (dated by TCRdb to 2016 to 2017). Receptor amplification or capture employed the immunoSEQ multiplex PCR assay. A mixture of 60 forward primers for TCR Vbeta segments and 13 reverse primers for TCR Jbeta segments was used in the multiplex PCR. Here the immuneACCESS table is served through TCRdb, limited to in-frame sequences with V and J called. Missing clones are a known gap in these copies; in checked studies unresolved V genes cover under half, and the rest lacks a known reason. This sample comprises 150,000 to 200,000 clones, roughly four fifths of them detected only once. The top ten constitute approximately 4% of the sample. The specimen sequenced was PBMCs. The receptors were gathered from a man in his forties or fifties in good health and CMV-seropositive.

The V and J genes are TRBV2 and TRBJ1-6; perhaps TRBD1 as D (5 bases). V lost 5 bases and J 6 bases, leaving 14 bases between the germline ends. This CDR3 comprises 15 residues. CDR1 and CDR2 (germline): SNHLY, FYNNEI. DNA of the CDR3: TGTGCCAGCAGTCCAACGACAGCCCCTAATTCACCCCTCCACTTT. This encodes CASSPTTAPNSPLHF.

The chain has TRBV28 and TRBJ1-1, with a possible D match to TRBD1 (5 bases). Germline V CDR1 and CDR2: MDHEN, SYDVKM. With 6 bases removed from V and 5 bases from J, the gap between germline ends came to 10 bases. This CDR3 is built from 12 residues. DNA of the CDR3: TGTGCCAGCAGGGGGGGATTGACTGAAGCTTTCTTT. This translates into CASRGGLTEAFF.

The chain employs TRBV6-4 and TRBJ2-2; 9 nucleotides match TRBD1. The germline CDR1 and CDR2 sequences are MRHNA and SNTAGT. This CDR3 comprises 13 residues. Trimming removed 7 bases from V and 6 bases from J; junction bases left unmatched: 3. CDR3 DNA sequence: TGTGCCAGCAAGGGACAGGGAGCCGGGGAGCTGTTTTTT. Its protein is CASKGQGAGELFF.

The chain uses TRBV19 and TRBJ2-2; a possible D gene is TRBD2 (6 bases). The germline V gene has CDR1 LNHDA and CDR2 SQIVND (reference sequence). Trimming pared 9 bases from V and 0 bases from J, leaving 17 bases between. The CDR3 is 16 residues long. DNA for the CDR3: TGTGCCAGCACCCTTCTCCGCGGGGCGAACACCGGGGAGCTGTTTTTT. Residues: CASTLLRGANTGELFF.

The V and J genes are TRBV2 and TRBJ1-3; D uncertain. Germline CDR1 SNHLY, CDR2 FYNNEI. Trimming pared 6 bases from V and 0 bases from J, leaving 9 bases between. The CDR3 contains 14 residues. The CDR3 sequence: CASRKGSSGNTIYF. The CDR3 DNA sequence: TGTGCCAGCAGAAAAGGGAGCTCTGGAAACACCATATATTTT.

The V and J genes are TRBV11-3 and TRBJ2-7; 9 bases are a match to TRBD1. Per germline, CDR1 SGHNT and CDR2 YENEEA. The trim removed 0 bases at V and 3 bases at J, leaving 9 bases unmatched. The CDR3 consists of 17 residues. The CDR3 nucleotides read TGTGCCAGCAGCTTAGATTTGGTGGGACAGGGTTGCTACGAGCAGTACTTC. Translated: CASSLDLVGQGCYEQYF.

The J gene is TRBJ1-6, the V gene TRBV2, with 9 bases lining up with TRBD1. Germline trimming cut 1 base from V and 7 bases from J; bases unmatched to any gene: 5. The germline V gene encodes CDR1 SNHLY and CDR2 FYNNEI. The CDR3 contains 16 residues. The CDR3 here is CASSEGGQGRNSPLHF. Written as DNA, the CDR3 is TGTGCCAGCAGTGAAGGGGGACAGGGACGCAATTCACCCCTCCACTTT.

This chain links TRBV2 with TRBJ2-5; the match to TRBD2 covers 7 bases. The CDR3 has 15 residues. Germline lookup yields CDR1 SNHLY and CDR2 FYNNEI. Trimming at V came to 4 bases and at J to 5 bases, leaving 10 bases not matched to a gene. The CDR3: CASSGGGVAGETQYF. The CDR3 nucleotides are TGTGCCAGCAGTGGGGGGGGTGTAGCAGGGGAGACCCAGTACTTC.

This chain connects TRBV28 to TRBJ1-2; 7 bases align to TRBD1. The CDR3 consists of 15 residues. Germline lookup yields CDR1 MDHEN and CDR2 SYDVKM. The trim removed 2 bases at V and 13 bases at J, leaving 16 bases unmatched. CDR3 region: CASSLTPDPLGGPTF. Written as DNA, the CDR3 is TGTGCCAGCAGTTTAACCCCCGACCCCCTAGGGGGCCCCACCTTC.

The chain combines TRBV2 with TRBJ1-2; the D is unclear. The CDR3 length is 11 residues. Per the germline V gene, CDR1 is SNHLY and CDR2 is FYNNEI. Between the trimmed V and J ends, which lost 3 bases and 5 bases, there was a span of 4 bases. The CDR3 DNA is TGTGCCAGCAGTGAGCAGTATGGCTACACCTTC. This encodes CASSEQYGYTF.

The CDR3 reads CASSLGTGLQETQYF. DNA for the CDR3: TGTGCCAGCAGCTTAGGGACAGGGTTACAAGAGACCCAGTACTTC. This chain links TRBV11-2 with TRBJ2-5, with TRBD1 identical over 8 bases. The CDR3 has 15 residues. CDR1 and CDR2 from the germline V gene are SGHAT and FQNNGV. V lost 1 base and J lost 2; bases outside the gene matches: 3.

This clone has a single count. The gene calls are TRBV11-3 and TRBJ2-1, with 8 bases that match TRBD1. The J segment lost 0 bases and the V segment lost 8 bases, leaving 6 bases of the junction unmatched. Germline V CDR1 and CDR2: SGHNT, YENEEA. This CDR3 spans 15 amino acids. The CDR3 bases are TGTGCCAGCGCCCCCACAGGGGGCTCCTACAATGAGCAGTTCTTC. As protein: CASAPTGGSYNEQFF.

This chain joins TRBV14 and TRBJ2-5; 9 bases match TRBD1. The J call may be incorrect, as the DNA end agrees better with TRBJ2-7. The CDR3 consists of 15 residues. The germline V gene encodes CDR1 SGHDN and CDR2 FVKESK. The CDR3 loop is CASSRGQGYGYEQYF. In DNA form, the CDR3 reads TGTGCCAGCAGCCGGGGACAGGGTTACGGCTACGAGCAGTACTTC.

This clone came up a few times. J is TRBJ1-1 and V is TRBV7-9; the D gene is possibly TRBD1 (5 bases). The CDR3 is 16 amino acids. In germline, CDR1 is SEHNR, CDR2 FQNEAQ (reference sequence). Trimming removed 1 base at V and 5 bases at J, with 17 bases between. The CDR3 sequence: CASSLDGRRGGTEAFF. CDR3 DNA: TGTGCCAGCAGCTTAGACGGACGGCGGGGGGGTACTGAAGCTTTCTTT.

The chain couples TRBV5-4 to TRBJ2-7; TRBD1 matches at 9 bases. The CDR3 consists of 14 residues. The germline CDR1 and CDR2 sequences are SGHNT and YYREEE (reference sequence). The junction had 5 bases not matched to a gene; V was cut back by 4 bases and J by 3 bases. CDR3 in amino acids: CASSPGQGNYEQYF. The CDR3, as DNA: TGTGCCAGCAGCCCCGGACAGGGGAACTACGAGCAGTACTTC.

V and J are TRBV5-1 and TRBJ2-7, with 9 bases fitting TRBD1. Losses at the gene ends were 4 bases for V and 5 bases for J; bases not matched to a gene: 7. The CDR3 runs to 14 residues. Germline CDR1 SGHRS, CDR2 YFSETQ. CDR3 nucleotide sequence: TGCGCCAGCAGCAGGGGACAGGGATTCGACGAGCAGTACTTC. Translating it yields CASSRGQGFDEQYF.

The genes are TRBV19 and TRBJ1-3; D unresolved. V lost 4 bases and J 0 bases, leaving 7 bases between the germline ends. In germline, CDR1 is LNHDA, CDR2 SQIVND (reference sequence). This CDR3 spans 14 amino acids. CDR3 sequence: CASSNEASGNTIYF. The CDR3, as DNA: TGTGCCAGTAGTAATGAAGCCTCTGGAAACACCATATATTTT.

This clone has only one observation. The rearrangement joins TRBV30 to TRBJ2-3, with D possibly matching TRBD2 (6 bases). The CDR3 is made up of 14 amino acids. The V end lost 3 bases, the J end lost 8 bases, and 18 bases lay between the germline ends. Germline values: CDR1 GTSNPN, CDR2 SVGIG (reference sequence). The chain's CDR3 is CAWRASGGIGTQYF. CDR3 DNA: TGTGCCTGGAGGGCCTCCGGAGGGATTGGTACGCAGTATTTT.

This sequence joins TRBV19 and TRBJ1-5, with D possibly being TRBD1 (6 bases). Deletions cut 7 bases from V and 9 bases from J, with 16 bases between. The CDR3 spans 13 residues. CDR1 and CDR2 (germline): LNHDA, SQIVND (reference sequence). The CDR3 loop is CASNRQESVPQHF. In nucleotides, the CDR3 is TGTGCCAGTAACCGACAGGAGTCGGTGCCCCAGCATTTT. Full variable domain (remainder filled in from reference TRBV19 and TRBJ1-5): DGGITQSPKYLFRKEGQNVTLSCEQNLNHDAMYWYRQDPGQGLRLIYYSQIVNDFQKGDIAEGYSVSREKKESFPLTVTSAQKNPTAFYLCASNRQESVPQHFGDGTRLSIL.